This paragraph covers one T cell receptor beta chain sequence. Source study methods: Reference gene primer amplification yielded estimated nucleated cell counts. Profiled with immunoSEQ multiplex PCR; TCRdb holds only in-frame clones, not every one. V and J calls and clone size are copied from that table; D and trimming were computed from the DNA. The table has some 150,000 clones, roughly four fifths seen once. This sample stems from a study of blood T cell repertoires in COVID-19. Study-level information: The origin of the acute and convalescent COVID-19 samples was the United States, Italy and Spain. Sample material is recorded as cDNA or gDNA derived from T cells, B-cell-depleted T cells, or PBMCs.

Looked up from germline, CDR1 is SGHNT and CDR2 is YENEEA. The V and J ends lost 4 bases and 7 bases, in that order; junction bases with no gene match: 10. The CDR3 runs to 15 residues. The source material was peripheral blood. The V call is TRBV11-3, the J call TRBJ2-1, with 7 bases fitting TRBD1. This receptor was identified in a human donor in a cohort sampled during active COVID-19. In DNA, the CDR3 is TGTGCCAGCAGCTCCCGGACAGGTACGGGGAATGAGCAGTTCTTC. The encoded protein is CASSSRTGTGNEQFF.